The sequence of this T cell receptor beta chain was determined in a study of T-cell reconstitution after alpha-beta-depleted transplantation in children (TCRdb year 2016). Regarding the complete study: The study quantitatively tracked T-cell immune reconstitution after TCRalphabeta/CD19-depleted allogeneic hematopoietic cell transplantation in children using TCR repertoire profiling.

This clonotype has at least ten counts. Its recognized antigen is unknown. Base qualities are not at hand, and no much larger clone is one base apart. Libraries were built with PCR. Sequencing was performed on an Illumina HiSeq 2500. TCR libraries were prepared with molecular barcoding, using unique molecular identifiers to normalize TCRbeta repertoire quantification. Starting from the raw public reads, TCRdb applied fastp trimming at Q25, assembled clones with MiXCR and retained in-frame beta chains. Rows are combined by CDR3 protein, so each entry shows the most common genes and DNA. For this sample the table gives 300,000 to 400,000 distinct CDR3 sequences, of which 13% were detected only once. The ten largest account for roughly 4.3% of the sample. The V end gives up 1 base and the J end 3 bases, leaving 5 bases in the junction not matched to a gene. From the cysteine through the phenylalanine, the CDR3 covers 15 amino acids. Only the CDR3 part of the read is kept: 45 bases, read in frame from the first base. CDR1 SGHAT and CDR2 FQNNGV are derived from the germline V gene.

This sequence uses TRBV11-2 and TRBJ1-1, with TRBD1 identical over 7 junction bases. The TCR originated in a human donor who donated a stem cell graft to a child with Fanconi anemia. The specimen comprised PBMCs, sampled from the stem cell graft. The DNA reads as follows: TGTGCCAGCAGCTTAGGCCCCCAGGGGGACACTGAAGCTTTCTTT. Translation gives CASSLGPQGDTEAFF.